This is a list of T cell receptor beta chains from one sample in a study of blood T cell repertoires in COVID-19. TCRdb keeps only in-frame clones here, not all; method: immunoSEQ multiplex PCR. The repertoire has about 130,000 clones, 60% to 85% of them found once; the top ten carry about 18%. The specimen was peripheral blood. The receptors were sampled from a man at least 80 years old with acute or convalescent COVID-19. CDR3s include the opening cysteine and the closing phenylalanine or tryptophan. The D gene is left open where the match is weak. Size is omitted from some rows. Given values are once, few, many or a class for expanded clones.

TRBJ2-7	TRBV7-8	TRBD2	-	CASSLGVSGGSYEQYF	TGTGCCAGCAGCTTAGGAGTTAGCGGGGGATCCTACGAGCAGTACTTC
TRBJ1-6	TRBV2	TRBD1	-	CASKRGQGSSYNSPLHF	TGTGCCAGCAAGAGGGGACAGGGGAGCTCCTATAATTCACCCCTCCACTTT
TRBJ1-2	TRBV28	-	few	CASSLGAGRDGYTF	TGTGCCAGCAGTTTAGGGGCAGGGCGTGATGGCTACACCTTC
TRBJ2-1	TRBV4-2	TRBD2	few	CASSRNSGGASNNEQFF	TGTGCCAGCAGCCGTAATAGCGGGGGGGCTTCGAATAATGAGCAGTTCTTC
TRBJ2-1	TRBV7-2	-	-	CASSLARENEQFF	TGTGCCAGCAGCTTAGCGCGAGAAAATGAGCAGTTCTTC
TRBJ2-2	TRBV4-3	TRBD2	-	CASSQDLGTSFHGELFF	TGCGCCAGCAGCCAAGATCTGGGGACTAGTTTCCACGGGGAGCTGTTTTTT
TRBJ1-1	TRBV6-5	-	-	CASQNELTEAFF	TGTGCCAGCCAAAACGAGCTCACTGAAGCTTTCTTT
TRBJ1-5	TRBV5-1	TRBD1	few	CASSLGPRTGALSNQPQHF	TGCGCCAGCAGCTTGGGGCCAAGGACAGGGGCCCTTAGCAATCAGCCCCAGCATTTT
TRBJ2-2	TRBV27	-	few	CASSSGQFTGELFF	TGTGCCAGCAGTTCTGGACAGTTCACCGGGGAGCTGTTTTTT
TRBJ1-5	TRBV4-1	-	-	CASSQDPGTPNQPQHF	TGCGCCAGCAGCCAAGATCCCGGGACACCTAATCAGCCCCAGCATTTT
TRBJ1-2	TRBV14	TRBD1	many	CASSQGGGQGAYGYTF	TGTGCCAGCAGCCAAGGGGGCGGACAGGGCGCCTATGGCTACACCTTC
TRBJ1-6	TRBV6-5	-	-	CASSYLEKNSPLHF	TGTGCCAGCAGTTACCTAGAGAAAAATTCACCCCTCCACTTT
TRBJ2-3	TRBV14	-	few	CASSQEGGLRTDTQYF	TGTGCCAGCAGCCAAGAAGGTGGACTTCGCACAGATACGCAGTATTTT
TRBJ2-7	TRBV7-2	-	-	CASSSIPTVSYEQYF	TGTGCCAGCAGCTCTATACCGACAGTCTCCTACGAGCAGTACTTC
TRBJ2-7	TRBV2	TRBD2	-	CASRIPTGGYEQYF	TGTGCCAGCAGGATTCCCACGGGAGGTTACGAGCAGTACTTC
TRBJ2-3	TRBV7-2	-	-	CASSFSPTVDTQYF	TGTGCCAGCAGCTTCTCCCCTACAGTAGATACGCAGTATTTT
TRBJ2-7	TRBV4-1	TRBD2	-	CASSQSELRTSGNLKASYEQYF	TGCGCCAGCAGCCAGAGTGAGCTGCGGACTAGCGGTAACTTAAAAGCCTCCTACGAGCAGTACTTC
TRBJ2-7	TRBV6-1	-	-	CASSEARDYEQYF	TGTGCCAGCAGTGAAGCGCGGGATTACGAGCAGTACTTC
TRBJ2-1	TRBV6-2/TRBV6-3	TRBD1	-	CASSYPQGALNEQFF	TGTGCCAGCAGTTATCCACAGGGGGCGTTAAATGAGCAGTTCTTC
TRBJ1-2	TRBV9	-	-	CASSVGRGNYGYTF	TGTGCCAGCAGCGTAGGTCGGGGGAACTATGGCTACACCTTC
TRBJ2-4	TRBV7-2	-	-	CASSSGVSAKNIQYF	TGTGCCAGCAGCTCGGGGGTATCGGCCAAAAACATTCAGTACTTC
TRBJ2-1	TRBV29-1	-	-	CSVGGYDEQFF	TGCAGCGTTGGAGGGTACGATGAGCAGTTCTTC
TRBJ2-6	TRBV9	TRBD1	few	CASSVRGTSGQTSGANVLTF	TGTGCCAGCAGCGTTAGGGGTACCTCGGGACAGACCTCTGGGGCCAACGTCCTGACTTTC
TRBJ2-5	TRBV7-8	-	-	CASNLFGEETQYF	TGTGCCAGCAACCTCTTCGGGGAAGAGACCCAGTACTTC
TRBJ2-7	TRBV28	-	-	CASSFGGTSYEQYF	TGTGCCAGCAGTTTCGGCGGGACTTCCTACGAGCAGTACTTC
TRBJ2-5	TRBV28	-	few	CASSPSGQSQETQYF	TGTGCCAGCAGTCCCTCAGGACAGAGCCAAGAGACCCAGTACTTC
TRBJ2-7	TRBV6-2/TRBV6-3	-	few	CASSSAVPGSYEQYF	TGTGCCAGCAGTTCAGCGGTCCCCGGCTCCTACGAGCAGTACTTC